The present T cell receptor (beta chain) was sequenced within a study of response to subunit inactivated influenza vaccine. Study-wide results and caveats: Few additional T cells are recruited per seasonal influenza vaccination, authors suggested.

The CDR3 covers 14 residues. The V segment lost 4 bases and the J segment 5 bases; nucleotides outside the gene matches: 3. The V gene's germline CDR1 is ENHRY and CDR2 SYGVKD. A single record per CDR3 protein comes from TCRdb applying MiXCR to the RT-PCR reads. The top ten clones hold approximately 10% of a sample with about 780,000 distinct CDR3 sequences, under 20% of them seen once. This clonotype has more than one count but fewer than ten. Its cognate antigen is unknown. The sample in question was PBMCs from blood, obtained roughly 5 days after vaccination. The clonotype comes from a man in his fifties or sixties who received an inactivated influenza vaccine. This chain uses TRBV10-3 with TRBJ2-3, with 10 bases lining up with TRBD1. The CDR3 DNA follows: TGTGCCATCAGTGTTGACAGGGGGCGAGATACGCAGTATTTT. It translates to CAISVDRGRDTQYF.